These 5 T cell receptor beta chains were sequenced from one sample in a study of blood T cell repertoires in COVID-19. Measured with immunoSEQ multiplex PCR; TCRdb has only the in-frame clones, and not every one. Of 95,000 to 150,000 clones listed, about 74% are singletons. The material sequenced was peripheral blood. These receptors were collected from a human donor in a cohort sampled during active COVID-19.

The chain recombines TRBV4-1 with TRBJ1-2; a possible D gene is TRBD1 (5 bases). This CDR3 comprises 15 residues. Germline V gene sequence: CDR1 MGHRA, CDR2 YSYEKL. Trimming removed 1 base from V and 4 bases from J, with 13 bases in between. As DNA, the CDR3 is TGCGCCAGCAGCCAAGCCCCTGGACACTCCTATGGCTACACCTTC. This encodes CASSQAPGHSYGYTF.

CDR3 protein: CASSYSLAGGWDTEAFF. The DNA for the CDR3 is TGTGCCAGCAGTTACTCGTTGGCAGGGGGCTGGGACACTGAAGCTTTCTTT. The chain has TRBV6-2 or TRBV6-3 and TRBJ1-1; 8 nucleotides align to TRBD1. The V segment lost 0 bases and the J segment 3 bases; nucleotides outside the gene matches: 9. Germline V CDR1 and CDR2: MNHEY, SVGEGT. The CDR3 runs 17 residues.

The chain links TRBV5-5 to TRBJ1-5; maybe TRBD1 (6 bases). Germline V CDR1 and CDR2: SGHKS, YYEKEE (reference sequence). This CDR3 is built from 15 residues. V lost 4 bases, J lost 5 bases, and 16 bases lay in between. CDR3 bases: TGTGCCAGCAGCCTGTTACAGGGTAGAGATCAGCCCCAGCATTTT. Protein product: CASSLLQGRDQPQHF. Full variable domain (missing parts from reference TRBV5-5 and TRBJ1-5): DAGVTQSPTHLIKTRGQQVTLRCSPISGHKSVSWYQQVLGQGPQFIFQYYEKEERGRGNFPDRFSARQFPNYSSELNVNALLLGDSALYLCASSLLQGRDQPQHFGDGTRLSIL.

The V gene is TRBV27, the J gene TRBJ1-5; D is uncertain. This CDR3 is 15 amino acids long. Per the germline V gene, CDR1 is MNHEY and CDR2 is SMNVEV (reference sequence). V lost 4 bases, J lost 0 bases, and 10 bases lay in between. CDR3 region: CASSSSSYSNQPQHF. CDR3 DNA sequence: TGTGCCAGCAGTTCCTCCTCCTATAGCAATCAGCCCCAGCATTTT.

The chain combines TRBV9 with TRBJ2-1, with a tentative D call TRBD2 (7 bases). V was cut by 0 bases and J by 5 bases, with 12 bases left in between. CDR1 and CDR2 from the germline V gene are SGDLS and YYNGEE. This CDR3 is built from 15 residues. CDR3 loop: CASSVDGGLNNEQFF. The CDR3 DNA reads as TGTGCCAGCAGCGTAGACGGGGGGCTAAACAATGAGCAGTTCTTC.